The clone carrying this T cell receptor (beta chain) has ten or more counts. The antigen is not known. TCRdb passed the 5' RACE reads through MiXCR, listing each CDR3 protein once. Of 140,000 to 150,000 distinct CDR3 sequences in the sample, 5% to 7.5% were seen once. The source of the sample is a study of T cells after yellow fever vaccination. Study-level results: The secondary response peaked faster, at day 5 versus 15, but was weaker. Once the booster was given, most primary-vaccination clones reappeared, at about 96% for CD4 and roughly 91% for CD8. FACS-sorted repertoires could harbor abundant contaminating bulk-population clonotypes.

The CDR3 runs to 16 residues. CDR1 and CDR2 from the germline V gene are KGHDR and SFDVKD. With 1 base clipped from V and 8 bases from J, the junction kept 7 bases outside the gene matches. The V and J genes are TRBV24-1 and TRBJ2-1; 10 bases align to TRBD2. The source of this sequence is a man under 40 who received the YFV17D yellow fever vaccine. The sequencing used CD4+ T cells sorted from PBMCs, collected 10 days after the yellow fever booster vaccination. The CDR3 here is CATSDFGTSDYDEQFF. The DNA of the CDR3 is TGTGCCACCAGTGATTTCGGGACTAGCGATTACGATGAGCAGTTCTTC.